The TCR beta chain under discussion was sequenced for a study of shared clonotypes between healthy human individuals. Per germline, CDR1 LNHDA and CDR2 SQIVND (reference sequence). The CDR3 consists of 15 residues. Trimming removed 4 bases from V and 5 bases from J; junction bases left unmatched: 7. TCRdb keeps only in-frame clones here, not all; method: immunoSEQ multiplex PCR. Of 1,400,000 or so clones in the sample, about 98.5% are singletons; the top ten hold over 0.3%. The sample consisted of naive CD4+ T cells sorted from blood. Noted subset: CD45RA+ positively selected. The origin of this receptor is a man in his thirties or forties in good health. The V gene is TRBV19, the J gene TRBJ2-3; TRBD1 agrees at 9 bases. The CDR3 reads CASSNRDRAGDTQYF. CDR3 DNA: TGTGCCAGTAGTAACCGGGACAGGGCGGGAGATACGCAGTATTTT.